These 5 T cell receptor beta chains were sequenced from one sample in a study of T-cell memory formation after mild COVID-19. TCRdb called the 5' RACE reads again in MiXCR, with one record for every CDR3 protein. The sample records about 180,000 distinct CDR3 sequences, around 15% being singletons. Input material: PBMCs or a T cell subset sorted from them (not recorded which). These receptors all stem from an adult woman who had mild COVID-19 (a few samples of this study predate the infection). Cell type and time point are not known.

This clonotype was seen ten or more times. The chain combines TRBV7-9 with TRBJ2-5; 8 nucleotides agree with TRBD1. CDR1 and CDR2 (germline): SEHNR, FQNEAQ (reference sequence). V trimming: 5 bases; J trimming: 4 bases; junction bases outside the gene matches: 3. The CDR3 consists of 13 residues. DNA of the CDR3: TGTGCCAGCAGCACCAGGGGGCCAGAGACCCAGTACTTC. Its protein product is CASSTRGPETQYF.

In its sample, this clonotype was seen a few times. The chain links TRBV7-3 to TRBJ2-3; 7 bases align to TRBD2. CDR3 size: 17 residues. V lost 5 bases, J lost 0 bases, and 11 bases stayed unmatched. CDR1 SGHTA and CDR2 FQGTGA come from the germline V gene. The CDR3 DNA reads as TGTGCCAGCAGCCGGGAGGTTAGCGGACCTAGCACAGATACGCAGTATTTT. Translated, it gives CASSREVSGPSTDTQYF.

This clonotype occurred many times. The CDR3 nucleotides are TGCAGCGTTAATGACGGGGTGTACGAGCAGTACTTC. This sequence encodes CSVNDGVYEQYF. The chain recombines TRBV29-1 with TRBJ2-7; possible D gene TRBD2, 5 bases. V lost 5 bases and J lost 4, with 12 bases in between. The CDR3 covers 12 residues. Per the germline V gene, CDR1 is SQVTM and CDR2 is ANQGSEA.

This clonotype was seen a few times. The gene calls are TRBV5-1 and TRBJ2-3; D might be TRBD2 (5 bases). The V and J ends lost 0 bases and 0 bases respectively, with 14 bases between them. The germline CDR1 and CDR2 sequences are SGHRS and YFSETQ. CDR3 size: 17 residues. CDR3 loop: CASSLVGGAYSTDTQYF. The CDR3 DNA reads as TGCGCCAGCAGCTTGGTCGGAGGCGCCTATAGCACAGATACGCAGTATTTT.

In its sample, this clonotype was seen a few times. The chain couples TRBV24-1 to TRBJ2-5; D may be TRBD1 (5 bases). The CDR3 contains 15 residues. With 9 bases removed from V and 7 bases from J, the gap between germline ends came to 23 bases. Germline values: CDR1 KGHDR, CDR2 SFDVKD. CDR3 sequence (DNA): TGTGCCACCGGGGCGGCAGATAGTCAAGAGGCGACCCAGTACTTC. Encoded protein: CATGAADSQEATQYF.